Listed below are T cell receptor beta chains from one sample, sequenced in a study of siplizumab effects on memory and regulatory T cells. Only in-frame clones appear in the TCRdb table, and some are missing; sequencing was by immunoSEQ multiplex PCR. This table has about 100,000 clones, about 94% appearing once. The sample comprised Tregs sorted from blood. These receptors originate from a human donor in good health. Both conserved end residues are trimmed from each CDR3. The order of the fields is clone size, CDR3 length, V gene, CDR3 protein. Size tells how often a clone was seen (once, few, many) or the class of an expanded clone, and some rows leave it out.

few,12,TRBV19,ASSPSGGNYGYT
.,14,TRBV4-1,ASSQGLAGAVNEQF
.,8,TRBV19,ATSPNEQF
.,9,TRBV6-1,ASSETYEQY
.,12,TRBV11-2,ASSYGTTTDTQY
.,13,TRBV18,ASSSAVGARNEQY
.,14,TRBV7-9,ASSLVFGHRTSEQY
.,13,TRBV6-6,ASRRDSILGETQY
.,12,TRBV5-1,ASTPRDRAHEQY
.,14,TRBV6-6,ASSYIIGKGSQPQH
.,11,TRBV5-1,ASSLNNYNEQF
.,13,TRBV7-2,ASSKEGESNQPQH
once,12,TRBV10-3,AIRGTGFYNEQF
.,12,TRBV19,ASTLGNLHTEAF
.,13,TRBV6-1,ASNEPGRRYNEQF
.,8,TRBV2,ASGIETQY
.,15,TRBV7-7,ASSGDGQACGDYGYT
once,12,TRBV27,ASSDFGGGGGYT
.,12,TRBV10-3,AIGPEDYPPTQY
.,17,TRBV4-2,ASSQRTGGVTSANEKLF
.,10,TRBV14,ASSHETGAQY
.,11,TRBV6-6,ASSYEYSYEQY
.,11,TRBV2,ASSTGGWEKLF
few,9,TRBV20-1,SARSTDTQY
once,11,TRBV18,ASSSDRGNTIY
.,13,TRBV11-2,ASSERGSSYNEQF
.,11,TRBV7-9,ASRAGGDYGYT
.,12,TRBV6-5,ASSAGWGATEAF
once,13,TRBV19,AVGLTGHYPYGYT
.,13,TRBV19,ASSPPGRNTGELF
.,12,TRBV30,AWGTGTGLYEQY
.,12,TRBV6-1,ASLGGVFYNEQF
once,11,TRBV29-1,SGVLGRGNGYT
.,11,TRBV7-6,ASSLTRAETQY
.,12,TRBV7-3,ASSLLQRGDIQY
.,14,TRBV7-2,ASSLPWGSPNYEQF
once,14,TRBV4-1,ASSHTSGRAPDTQY
once,12,TRBV27,ASSLPDRFSPLH
.,13,TRBV5-1,ASSLGGYSNQPQH
.,12,TRBV28,AVVQDASTDTQY
.,13,TRBV5-8,ASSLGPVSYNEQF
.,12,TRBV19,ASSMRGTNEKLF
.,12,TRBV6-1,ASRLGQGNYGYT
.,12,TRBV27,AGFTPRNSYEQY
.,14,TRBV5-1,ASSLYVGGDSYEQY
.,11,TRBV5-1,ASSGRGDDTQY